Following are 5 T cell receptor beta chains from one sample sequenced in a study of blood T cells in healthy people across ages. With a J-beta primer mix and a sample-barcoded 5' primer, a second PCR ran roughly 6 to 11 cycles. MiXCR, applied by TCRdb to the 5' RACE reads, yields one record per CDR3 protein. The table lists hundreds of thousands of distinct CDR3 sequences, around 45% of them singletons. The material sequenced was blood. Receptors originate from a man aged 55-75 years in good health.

CDR3 coding DNA: TGTGCCAGCAGCAAACCAGGGGTTCCCTACAATGAGCAGTTCTTC. The encoded protein is CASSKPGVPYNEQFF. The V gene is TRBV7-9, the J gene TRBJ2-1; the D gene is possibly TRBD1 (6 bases). The V end lost 5 bases, the J end lost 2 bases, and 13 bases lay between the germline ends. This CDR3 is 15 amino acids long. In germline, CDR1 is SEHNR, CDR2 FQNEAQ (reference sequence).

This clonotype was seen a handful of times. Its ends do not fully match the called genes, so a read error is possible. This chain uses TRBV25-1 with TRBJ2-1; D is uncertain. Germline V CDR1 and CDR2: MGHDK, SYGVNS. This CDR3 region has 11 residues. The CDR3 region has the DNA TGTGCCAGCAGTTTGTACAGCGAGCAGTTCTTT. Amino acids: CASSLYSEQFF.

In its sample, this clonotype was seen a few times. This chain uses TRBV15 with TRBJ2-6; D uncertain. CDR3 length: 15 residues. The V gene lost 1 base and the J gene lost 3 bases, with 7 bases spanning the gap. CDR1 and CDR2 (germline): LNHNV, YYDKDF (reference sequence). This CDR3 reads CATSRALSGANVLTF. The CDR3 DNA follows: TGTGCCACCAGCAGAGCCTTGAGTGGGGCCAACGTCCTGACTTTC.

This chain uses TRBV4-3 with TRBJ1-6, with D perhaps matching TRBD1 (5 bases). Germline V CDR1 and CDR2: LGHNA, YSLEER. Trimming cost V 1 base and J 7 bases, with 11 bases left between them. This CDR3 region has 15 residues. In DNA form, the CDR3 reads TGCGCCAGCAGCCAAGTATCAGGGCGAAATTCACCCCTCCACTTT. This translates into CASSQVSGRNSPLHF.

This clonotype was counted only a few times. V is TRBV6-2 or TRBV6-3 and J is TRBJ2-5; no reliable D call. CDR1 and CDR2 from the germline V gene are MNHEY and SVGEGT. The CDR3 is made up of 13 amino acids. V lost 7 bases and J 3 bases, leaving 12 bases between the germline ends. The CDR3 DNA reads TGTGCCAGCAACTCCCCCTCTGAAGAGACCCAGTACTTC. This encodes CASNSPSEETQYF.